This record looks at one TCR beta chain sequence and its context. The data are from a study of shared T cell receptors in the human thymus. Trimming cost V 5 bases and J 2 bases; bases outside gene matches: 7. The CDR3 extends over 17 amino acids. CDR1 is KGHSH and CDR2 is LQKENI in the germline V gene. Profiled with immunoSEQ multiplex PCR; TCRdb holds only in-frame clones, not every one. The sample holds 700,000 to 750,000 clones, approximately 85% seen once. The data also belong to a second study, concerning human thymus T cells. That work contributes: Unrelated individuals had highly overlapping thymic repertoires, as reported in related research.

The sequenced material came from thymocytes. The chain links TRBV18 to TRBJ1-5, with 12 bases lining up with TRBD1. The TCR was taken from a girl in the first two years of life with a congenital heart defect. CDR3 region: CASSGTGGFYGNQPQHF. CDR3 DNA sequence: TGTGCCAGCTCAGGGACAGGGGGCTTTTACGGCAATCAGCCCCAGCATTTT. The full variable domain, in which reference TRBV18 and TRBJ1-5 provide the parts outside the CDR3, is NAGVMQNPRHLVRRRGQEARLRCSPMKGHSHVYWYRQLPEEGLKFMVYLQKENIIDESGMPKERFSAEFPKEGPSILRIQQVVRGDSAAYFCASSGTGGFYGNQPQHFGDGTRLSIL.